This TCR beta chain stems from a study of T cell responses to AZD1222 COVID-19 vaccine. Broader study findings: Reportedly, nearly half of unique spike TCRs recognized epitopes outside B.1.351/B.1.1.7 mutations.

Profiled with immunoSEQ multiplex PCR; TCRdb holds only in-frame clones, not every one. The data contain 95,000 to 110,000 clones, about 90% of them singletons. CDR1 and CDR2 from the germline V gene are WNHNN and SYGVQD (reference sequence). The CDR3 sequence is 14 residues long. The V and J ends lost 3 bases and 6 bases respectively, with 15 bases between them. Comments on this clone: The antigen is not known.

This chain connects TRBV10-1 to TRBJ2-7; D is unresolved. The sample here was peripheral blood, taken on day 0 of AZD1222 vaccination. This receptor was taken from an adult in good health. Here the CDR3 DNA reads TGCGCCAGCAGTGAAGTTCCCTCTGGCAGCGAGCAGTACTTC. Its translation: CASSEVPSGSEQYF.